These 26 T cell receptor beta chains were sequenced from one sample in a study of immune evolution from preneoplasia to lung adenocarcinoma. Only in-frame clones appear in the TCRdb table, and some are missing; sequencing was by immunoSEQ multiplex PCR. The sample lists about 8,600 clones; around 80% were seen once. Sequencing was performed on FFPE minimally invasive lung adenocarcinoma tissue. The source is a donor of 70 years or more with lung adenocarcinoma.

In its sample, this clone was seen once. This chain joins TRBV7-8 and TRBJ2-7; D possibly matches TRBD1 or TRBD2 (5 bases each). Deletions cut 5 bases from V and 4 bases from J, with 33 bases between. Germline-derived CDR1 and CDR2 are SGHVS and FQNEAQ. This CDR3 spans 20 amino acids. As DNA, the CDR3 is TGTGCCAGCAGCACAGGTCTTTTTGGGGTAATTCCCACCAGACTATACGAGCAGTACTTC. Amino acid sequence: CASSTGLFGVIPTRLYEQYF. The full variable domain, rest sourced from reference TRBV7-8 and TRBJ2-7, is GAGVSQSPRYKVAKRGQDVALRCDPISGHVSLFWYQQALGQGPEFLTYFQNEAQLDKSGLPSDRFFAERPEGSVSTLKIQRTQQEDSAVYLCASSTGLFGVIPTRLYEQYFGPGTRLTVT.

The chain joins TRBV18 to TRBJ2-1, with D unresolved. The V gene's germline CDR1 is KGHSH and CDR2 LQKENI. Trimming stripped 3 bases from V and 5 bases from J, with 11 bases between. The CDR3 is made up of 14 amino acids. The CDR3, as DNA: TGTGCCAGCTCACCTGGTCTTTGGGACAATGAGCAGTTCTTC. As protein: CASSPGLWDNEQFF.

This clone was detected only a few times. The chain links TRBV19 to TRBJ2-7, with D uncertain. V lost 1 base and J lost 2, with 12 bases in between. Looked up from germline, CDR1 is LNHDA and CDR2 is SQIVND (reference sequence). The CDR3 has 15 residues. The CDR3 reads CASSIGRLTTYEQYF. DNA for the CDR3: TGTGCCAGTAGTATAGGAAGGCTTACTACCTACGAGCAGTACTTC. Full variable domain (missing parts from reference TRBV19 and TRBJ2-7): DGGITQSPKYLFRKEGQNVTLSCEQNLNHDAMYWYRQDPGQGLRLIYYSQIVNDFQKGDIAEGYSVSREKKESFPLTVTSAQKNPTAFYLCASSIGRLTTYEQYFGPGTRLTVT.

V is TRBV10-3 and J is TRBJ2-3; possibly TRBD1 or TRBD2 for D (7 bases each). The CDR3 length is 15 residues. Trimming shortened V by 6 bases and J by 2 bases, and 15 bases separated the two germline ends. Germline V gene data show CDR1 as ENHRY and CDR2 as SYGVKD. The chain's CDR3 is CAISHRGGTTDTQYF. CDR3 coding DNA: TGTGCCATCAGCCACAGGGGAGGGACCACAGATACGCAGTATTTT.

V usage is TRBV7-2 and J usage is TRBJ2-7, with 7 bases aligning to TRBD1. This CDR3 has 12 amino acids. From germline, CDR1 is SGHTA and CDR2 FQGNSA. The J segment lost 4 bases and the V segment lost 5 bases, leaving 2 bases of the junction unmatched. The CDR3 is CASSIRGYEQYF. CDR3 nucleotides: TGTGCCAGCAGCATCAGGGGGTACGAGCAGTACTTC.

The chain has TRBV27 and TRBJ1-1; D remains ambiguous. Trimming took off 2 bases at V and 11 bases at J, with 15 bases between the two ends. The germline CDR1 and CDR2 sequences are MNHEY and SMNVEV (reference sequence). CDR3 size: 13 residues. The CDR3 nucleotides are TGTGCCAGCAGTTTAAGGGCAGCCACGTCGGCTTTCTTT. Encoded protein: CASSLRAATSAFF.

This chain joins TRBV30 and TRBJ2-6, with D perhaps given as TRBD1 or TRBD2 (5 bases each). The CDR3 covers 14 residues. From germline, CDR1 is GTSNPN and CDR2 SVGIG (reference sequence). V dropped 5 bases and J dropped 1 base, with 9 bases sitting between them. Written as DNA, the CDR3 is TGTGCCTGGGGGGGACCATCTGGGGCCAACGTCCTGACTTTC. Amino acid sequence: CAWGGPSGANVLTF.

The gene calls are TRBV27 and TRBJ2-7; TRBD1 matches 9 bases. CDR3 size: 15 residues. Germline V lookup: CDR1 MNHEY, CDR2 SMNVEV (reference sequence). V shed 8 bases, J shed 2 bases, and the junction held 10 bases outside the gene matches. The CDR3 loop is CASGSGQGGPYEQYF. As DNA, the CDR3 is TGTGCCAGCGGATCGGGACAGGGAGGCCCCTACGAGCAGTACTTC.

V usage is TRBV5-1 and J usage is TRBJ2-1; tentative D call: TRBD1 (8 bases). The length of the CDR3 is 15 residues. In germline, CDR1 is SGHRS, CDR2 YFSETQ. V was pared by 3 bases and J by 7 bases, with 17 bases between. The CDR3: CASSSPGQGGNEQFF. CDR3 DNA sequence: TGCGCCAGCAGCTCTCCAGGACAGGGAGGGAATGAGCAGTTCTTC. The variable domain in full, completed from reference TRBV5-1 and TRBJ2-1, reads KAGVTQTPRYLIKTRGQQVTLSCSPISGHRSVSWYQQTPGQGLQFLFEYFSETQRNKGNFPGRFSGRQFSNSRSEMNVSTLELGDSALYLCASSSPGQGGNEQFFGPGTRLTVL.

V usage is TRBV10-2 and J usage is TRBJ2-4; a weak D match, TRBD1 (6 bases). Germline CDR1 reads WSHSY; CDR2 reads SAAADI. The CDR3 sequence is 18 residues long. V was trimmed by 6 bases and J by 0 bases, leaving 21 bases between them. The CDR3 DNA is TGCGCCAGCAGAGACGATACCAGGGGTATACTAGCCAAAAACATTCAGTACTTC. This gives the protein CASRDDTRGILAKNIQYF.

V and J are TRBV18 and TRBJ2-1; 9 positions agree with TRBD2. The V gene end was trimmed by 3 bases and the J gene end by 7 bases; junction bases not matched to a gene: 16. Germline V gives CDR1 KGHSH, CDR2 LQKENI. The CDR3 contains 18 residues. As DNA, the CDR3 is TGTGCCAGCTCACCCCTGGGGGGAGCGGGAGGAGGACGAAATGAGCAGTTCTTC. It specifies CASSPLGGAGGGRNEQFF. Together with reference TRBV18 and TRBJ2-1, the CDR3 gives the full variable domain: NAGVMQNPRHLVRRRGQEARLRCSPMKGHSHVYWYRQLPEEGLKFMVYLQKENIIDESGMPKERFSAEFPKEGPSILRIQQVVRGDSAAYFCASSPLGGAGGGRNEQFFGPGTRLTVL.

This clone was seen only a few times. The gene calls are TRBV29-1 and TRBJ2-3, with D possibly being TRBD1 (5 bases). In germline, CDR1 is SQVTM, CDR2 ANQGSEA. Trimming took 6 bases from V and 3 from J, leaving 13 bases between them. This CDR3 is built from 13 residues. The CDR3, as DNA: TGCAGCGTCTGGTCAGGGTTTACAGATACGCAGTATTTT. This codes for CSVWSGFTDTQYF.

The chain joins TRBV7-2 to TRBJ1-5, with D hard to call. The CDR3 has 16 residues. Trimming removed 0 bases at V and 0 bases at J, with 9 bases between. The germline V gene encodes CDR1 SGHTA and CDR2 FQGNSA. The CDR3 nucleotides are TGTGCCAGCAGCTTAGCGGGAGGACCTAGCAATCAGCCCCAGCATTTT. Amino acid sequence: CASSLAGGPSNQPQHF.

The chain links TRBV11-2 to TRBJ2-3, with a tentative D call TRBD1 (5 bases). The CDR3 length is 15 residues. The germline V gene encodes CDR1 SGHAT and CDR2 FQNNGV. V gave up 1 base and J gave up 4 bases, with 12 bases separating them. The DNA for the CDR3 is TGTGCCAGCAGCTTAGGGAGAGTGGGGCCAGATACGCAGTATTTT. This gives the protein CASSLGRVGPDTQYF.

The chain couples TRBV19 to TRBJ2-3; no clear D. The CDR3 runs to 13 residues. V gave up 1 base and J gave up 3 bases, with 5 bases separating them. The V gene's germline CDR1 is LNHDA and CDR2 SQIVND (reference sequence). CDR3 amino acids: CASSIGATDTQYF. CDR3 nucleotides: TGTGCCAGTAGTATAGGAGCTACAGATACGCAGTATTTT.

The chain recombines TRBV28 with TRBJ2-3; TRBD1 or TRBD2 may be the D gene (5 bases each). Germline V gene sequence: CDR1 MDHEN, CDR2 SYDVKM. CDR3 length equals 14 residues. Trimming pared 7 bases from V and 1 base from J, leaving 12 bases between. The DNA for the CDR3 is TGTGCCAGCAACGGGGCCTCACGCACAGATACGCAGTATTTT. The encoded protein is CASNGASRTDTQYF.

This rearrangement joins TRBV20-1 to TRBJ1-2; D unclear. This CDR3 has 11 amino acids. Germline V lookup: CDR1 DFQATT, CDR2 SNEGSKA (reference sequence). Trimming shortened V by 5 bases and J by 5 bases, and 9 bases separated the two germline ends. CDR3 loop: CSASQRYGYTF. The CDR3 coding sequence is TGCAGTGCTTCCCAGCGTTATGGCTACACCTTC.

J is TRBJ2-7 and V is TRBV28, with D tentatively TRBD2 (7 bases). V lost 7 bases and J lost 0, with 16 bases in between. CDR3 length: 15 residues. Germline V gene data show CDR1 as MDHEN and CDR2 as SYDVKM. The CDR3 coding sequence is TGTGCCAGCACCCCATACGGGGGGCGCTCCTACGAGCAGTACTTC. It codes for CASTPYGGRSYEQYF.

Here the CDR3 DNA reads TGTGCCAGCAGCGTAGAGGGATTAGATACGCAGTATTTT. Amino acid sequence: CASSVEGLDTQYF. This chain joins TRBV9 and TRBJ2-3; D unclear. Looked up from germline, CDR1 is SGDLS and CDR2 is YYNGEE. This CDR3 is 13 amino acids long. V dropped 0 bases and J dropped 5 bases, with 7 bases sitting between them.

The V gene is TRBV7-3, the J gene TRBJ2-7, with TRBD2 identical over 10 bases. Germline CDR1 reads SGHTA; CDR2 reads FQGTGA. With V trimmed by 4 bases and J by 2 bases, 5 bases remained unmatched. CDR3 length: 15 residues. DNA of the CDR3: TGTGCCAGCAGCTCCGCTAGCGGGGGTGCCTACGAGCAGTACTTC. Amino acid sequence: CASSSASGGAYEQYF.

The chain combines TRBV6-1 with TRBJ2-2; 11 nucleotides line up with TRBD2. There are 15 residues in the CDR3. The V segment lost 6 bases and the J segment 0 bases; nucleotides outside the gene matches: 0. Germline-derived CDR1 and CDR2 are MNHNS and SASEGT. Written as DNA, the CDR3 is TGTGCCAGCAGGGGACTAGCGGCGAACACCGGGGAGCTGTTTTTT. It yields the protein CASRGLAANTGELFF.

The chain is built from TRBV5-1 and TRBJ2-7; 9 bases are a match to TRBD2. Germline V gene data show CDR1 as SGHRS and CDR2 as YFSETQ. The CDR3 has 15 amino acids. The trim removed 3 bases at V and 5 bases at J, leaving 9 bases unmatched. CDR3 DNA: TGCGCCAGCAGCTCTGGGGGTAGCGGGAGCAACGAGCAGTACTTC. It yields the protein CASSSGGSGSNEQYF.

The rearrangement uses TRBV19 and TRBJ2-2; 8 bases fit TRBD1. The J segment lost 4 bases and the V segment lost 4 bases, leaving 2 bases of the junction unmatched. Per the germline V gene, CDR1 is LNHDA and CDR2 is SQIVND (reference sequence). CDR3 length equals 14 residues. The CDR3 nucleotides are TGTGCCAGTAGTAGACAGGGGAGCACCGGGGAGCTGTTTTTT. Amino acid sequence: CASSRQGSTGELFF.

V is TRBV14 and J is TRBJ1-2; weak D call: TRBD1 (5 bases). This CDR3 has 12 amino acids. Germline V lookup: CDR1 SGHDN, CDR2 FVKESK. Trimming pared 2 bases from V and 7 bases from J, leaving 8 bases between. CDR3 loop: CASSQSGAGYTF. Here the CDR3 DNA reads TGTGCCAGCAGCCAATCCGGGGCTGGCTACACCTTC.

The chain uses TRBV19 and TRBJ1-1, with D unresolved. From germline, CDR1 is LNHDA and CDR2 SQIVND (reference sequence). The CDR3 totals 12 residues. The ends were cut back, 8 bases at V and 1 base at J, with 8 bases in the middle. The CDR3 DNA follows: TGTGCCAGTCTAAGGGAGAACACTGAAGCTTTCTTT. This encodes CASLRENTEAFF.

This clone is a singleton in its sample. V usage is TRBV28 and J usage is TRBJ2-7, with a tentative D call TRBD2 (7 bases). Per the germline V gene, CDR1 is MDHEN and CDR2 is SYDVKM. The ends were cut back, 2 bases at V and 2 bases at J, with 13 bases in the middle. This CDR3 region has 15 residues. The CDR3 loop is CASSLPGGATYEQYF. The CDR3 DNA reads as TGTGCCAGCAGTTTACCTGGGGGGGCGACCTACGAGCAGTACTTC.